Shown below are 8 T cell receptor beta chains from a single sample sequenced in a study of human T cells and chemical hapten exposure. In TCRdb, the 5' RACE reads were re-called with MiXCR into one record per CDR3 protein. The table includes about 110,000 distinct CDR3 sequences, approximately 20% detected once. Researchers extracted total RNA from unfractionated whole blood. These TCRs come from a human donor in good health.

This clonotype was observed at least ten times. V is TRBV7-9 and J is TRBJ2-5; no clear D. CDR3 length: 11 amino acids. Trimming removed 5 bases from V and 8 bases from J, with 9 bases in between. Germline loops: CDR1 SEHNR, CDR2 FQNEAQ (reference sequence). CDR3: CASSPLGTQYF. The CDR3 DNA follows: TGTGCCAGCAGCCCTTTAGGCACCCAGTACTTC. Variable domain in full (rest from reference TRBV7-9 and TRBJ2-5): DTGVSQNPRHKITKRGQNVTFRCDPISEHNRLYWYRQTLGQGPEFLTYFQNEAQLEKSRLLSDRFSAERPKGSFSTLEIQRTEQGDSAMYLCASSPLGTQYFGPGTRLLVL.

The CDR3 is CASSLARGPPNEQFF. Here the CDR3 DNA reads TGTGCCAGCAGCTTAGCGCGCGGACCCCCCAATGAGCAGTTCTTC. The chain links TRBV7-2 to TRBJ2-1; no reliable D call. CDR1 is SGHTA and CDR2 is FQGNSA in the germline V gene. The CDR3 is 15 residues long. The ends were cut back, 0 bases at V and 6 bases at J, with 12 bases in the middle.

This clonotype was seen more than once but under ten times. The genes are TRBV4-1 and TRBJ1-1; D might be TRBD1 (5 bases). This CDR3 is built from 13 residues. The ends were cut back, 0 bases at V and 9 bases at J, with 11 bases in the middle. Germline V gene lookup returns CDR1 MGHRA and CDR2 YSYEKL. The CDR3 DNA is TGCGCCAGCAGCCAAGAGGGGGTTACGAAAGCTTTCTTT. Protein: CASSQEGVTKAFF.

This clonotype was recorded many times. The genes are TRBV6-1 and TRBJ1-5; 12 nucleotides line up with TRBD1. Germline CDR1 MNHNS, CDR2 SASEGT. There are 17 residues in the CDR3. Trimming took 4 bases from V and 11 from J; bases not matched to a gene: 15. This CDR3 is CASSGGQGADLLLAQHF. CDR3 coding DNA: TGTGCCAGCAGTGGGGGACAGGGGGCGGACTTGCTGTTGGCCCAGCATTTT.

The chain has TRBV12-3 or TRBV12-4 and TRBJ1-5; D unresolved. There are 12 residues in the CDR3. V lost 2 bases and J 9 bases, leaving 8 bases between the germline ends. The CDR3 loop reads CASSLPSRPQHF. The CDR3 DNA follows: TGTGCCAGCAGTTTACCCAGCCGGCCCCAGCATTTT.

The chain employs TRBV12-3 or TRBV12-4 and TRBJ2-1, with D possibly TRBD2 on 6 matching bases. CDR3 length equals 17 residues. V lost 0 bases and J lost 8, with 20 bases in between. The CDR3 protein is CASSLATGTPRVDEQFF. The CDR3 nucleotides are TGTGCCAGCAGTTTAGCCACCGGGACTCCAAGAGTCGATGAGCAGTTCTTC.

The chain is built from TRBV4-1 and TRBJ1-5, with 9 bases matching TRBD1. The trim removed 4 bases at V and 11 bases at J, leaving 6 bases unmatched. Germline V gene data show CDR1 as MGHRA and CDR2 as YSYEKL. This CDR3 contains 13 residues. The CDR3 loop is CASSPGQGLAQHF. Here the CDR3 DNA reads TGCGCCAGCAGCCCAGGACAGGGGCTGGCCCAGCATTTT.

The rearrangement links TRBV12-3 or TRBV12-4 to TRBJ2-5; possible D gene TRBD2, 6 bases. V was trimmed by 3 bases and J by 8 bases, leaving 13 bases between them. The CDR3 is 13 residues long. CDR3 residues: CASSFGTGDTQYF. Here the CDR3 DNA reads TGTGCCAGCAGTTTCGGGACGGGGGACACCCAGTACTTC.